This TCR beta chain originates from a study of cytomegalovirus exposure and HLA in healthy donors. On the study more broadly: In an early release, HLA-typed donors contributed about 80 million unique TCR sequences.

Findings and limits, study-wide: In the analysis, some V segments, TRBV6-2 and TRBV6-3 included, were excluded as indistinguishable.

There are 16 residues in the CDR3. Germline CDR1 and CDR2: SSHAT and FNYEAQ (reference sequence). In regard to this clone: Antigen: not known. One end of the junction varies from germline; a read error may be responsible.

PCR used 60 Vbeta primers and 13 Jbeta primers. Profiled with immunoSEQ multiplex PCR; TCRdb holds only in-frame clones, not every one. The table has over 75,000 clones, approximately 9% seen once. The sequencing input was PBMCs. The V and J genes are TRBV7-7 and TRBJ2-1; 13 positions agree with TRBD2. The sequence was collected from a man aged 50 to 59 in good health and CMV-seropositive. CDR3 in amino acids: CASSKTSGRADNEQFF. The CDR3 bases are TGTGCTAGCAGCAAAACTAGCGGGAGGGCCGACAATGAGCAGTTCTTC.